This is a list of T cell receptor beta chains from one sample in a study of CD8 T cells in Susac syndrome. MiXCR, run by TCRdb on the immunoSEQ multiplex PCR reads, gives a single entry per CDR3 protein. The profile shows hundreds of thousands of distinct CDR3 sequences, 95% of them singletons. The sequenced sample was CD4+ T cells from PBMCs. These receptors all come from a human donor with multiple sclerosis. Both conserved end residues are part of each CDR3. Fields, in order: V gene, CDR3 length, J gene, CDR3 protein.

v_gene: TRBV12-3/TRBV12-4
len: 15
j_gene: TRBJ2-3
CDR3aa: CASSLGATRTDTQYF

v_gene: TRBV29-1
len: 13
j_gene: TRBJ2-5
CDR3aa: CSVDVHLGETQYF

v_gene: TRBV29-1
len: 12
j_gene: TRBJ1-5
CDR3aa: CSAGNSNQPQHF

v_gene: TRBV6-5
len: 13
j_gene: TRBJ2-1
CDR3aa: CASSRIPGQRQFF

v_gene: TRBV5-6
len: 13
j_gene: TRBJ2-4
CDR3aa: CASSPGQGYIQYF

v_gene: TRBV3-1
len: 15
j_gene: TRBJ1-2
CDR3aa: CASSQSFTGLYGYTF

v_gene: TRBV5-1
len: 15
j_gene: TRBJ2-7
CDR3aa: CASSLTSGATYEQYF

v_gene: TRBV20-1
len: 14
j_gene: TRBJ2-5
CDR3aa: CSARLAGGTETQYF

v_gene: TRBV25-1
len: 13
j_gene: TRBJ1-2
CDR3aa: CASSEAGFYGYTF

v_gene: TRBV15
len: 16
j_gene: TRBJ2-1
CDR3aa: CATSSTQYWRDNEQFF

v_gene: TRBV14
len: 15
j_gene: TRBJ1-1
CDR3aa: CASSLKPTRDTEAFF

v_gene: TRBV29-1
len: 12
j_gene: TRBJ2-5
CDR3aa: CSGITGKETQYF

v_gene: TRBV15
len: 15
j_gene: TRBJ2-5
CDR3aa: CATRHPDRGGETQYF

v_gene: TRBV9
len: 16
j_gene: TRBJ2-3
CDR3aa: CASSTGLAGVEDTQYF

v_gene: TRBV7-2
len: 13
j_gene: TRBJ1-5
CDR3aa: CASSLGSFQPQHF

v_gene: TRBV12-3/TRBV12-4
len: 14
j_gene: TRBJ2-1
CDR3aa: CASSSGTGVNEQFF

v_gene: TRBV20-1
len: 14
j_gene: TRBJ2-1
CDR3aa: CSASPRGNYNEQFF

v_gene: TRBV2
len: 15
j_gene: TRBJ1-6
CDR3aa: CASSEGHSYNSPLHF

v_gene: TRBV3-1
len: 13
j_gene: TRBJ2-7
CDR3aa: CASSQVMRGEQYF

v_gene: TRBV20-1
len: 13
j_gene: TRBJ2-3
CDR3aa: CSAATRLADTQYF

v_gene: TRBV20-1
len: 16
j_gene: TRBJ2-7
CDR3aa: CSARVGLAGGFDEQYF

v_gene: TRBV20-1
len: 11
j_gene: TRBJ2-1
CDR3aa: CSALTGNEQFF

v_gene: TRBV5-6
len: 14
j_gene: TRBJ2-7
CDR3aa: CASRTMTGAYEQYF

v_gene: TRBV30
len: 14
j_gene: TRBJ1-5
CDR3aa: CAWSTTGGNQPQHF

v_gene: TRBV12-3/TRBV12-4
len: 16
j_gene: TRBJ2-7
CDR3aa: CASSLGAEIYSYEQYF

v_gene: TRBV30
len: 15
j_gene: TRBJ2-6
CDR3aa: CAWGVGSSGANVLTF

v_gene: TRBV7-6
len: 14
j_gene: TRBJ2-5
CDR3aa: CASSLRVSQETQYF

v_gene: TRBV11-1
len: 20
j_gene: TRBJ2-7
CDR3aa: CASSPTGFGAGSSGSYEQYF